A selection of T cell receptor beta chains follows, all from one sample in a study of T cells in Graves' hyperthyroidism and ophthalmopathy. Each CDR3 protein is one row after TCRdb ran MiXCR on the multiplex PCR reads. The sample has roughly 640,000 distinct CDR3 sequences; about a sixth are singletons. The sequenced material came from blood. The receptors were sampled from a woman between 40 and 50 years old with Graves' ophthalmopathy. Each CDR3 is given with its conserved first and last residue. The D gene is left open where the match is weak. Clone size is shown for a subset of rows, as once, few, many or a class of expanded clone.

CDR3: CAISEDRQETQYF
DNA: TGTGCCATCAGTGAGGACAGGCAAGAGACCCAGTACTTC
size: NA
D: NA
V: TRBV10-3
J: TRBJ2-5

CDR3: CASSELAGGLNEQYF
DNA: TGTGCCAGCAGTGAGTTGGCGGGAGGGTTGAACGAGCAGTACTTC
size: NA
D: TRBD2
V: TRBV6-1
J: TRBJ2-7

CDR3: CASSSSSGGAGELFF
DNA: TGTGCCAGCAGCTCCTCTAGCGGGGGGGCCGGGGAGCTGTTTTTT
size: many
D: TRBD2
V: TRBV11-2
J: TRBJ2-2

CDR3: CASSYSGQSLAAFF
DNA: TGTGCCAGCAGTTACTCGGGACAGAGTTTAGCGGCTTTCTTT
size: NA
D: TRBD1
V: TRBV6-2/TRBV6-3
J: TRBJ1-1

CDR3: CASSSPRAGQETQYF
DNA: TGTGCCAGCAGTTCCCCCCGGGCAGGACAAGAGACCCAGTACTTC
size: many
D: NA
V: TRBV6-1
J: TRBJ2-5

CDR3: CASSDSNREGSTDTQYF
DNA: TGTGCCAGCAGTGACTCGAATCGGGAGGGTAGCACAGATACGCAGTATTTT
size: NA
D: TRBD2
V: TRBV6-4
J: TRBJ2-3

CDR3: CASSSQSGFTGNEQFF
DNA: TGTGCCAGCAGCTCGCAATCGGGGTTCACGGGGAATGAGCAGTTCTTC
size: NA
D: NA
V: TRBV11-2
J: TRBJ2-1

CDR3: CASATSGGRIYEQYF
DNA: TGTGCCAGCGCGACTAGCGGGGGTCGGATCTACGAGCAGTACTTC
size: NA
D: TRBD2
V: TRBV19
J: TRBJ2-7

CDR3: CASSLQRNYPPDTQYF
DNA: TGTGCCAGCAGCCTACAGCGGAACTACCCCCCAGATACGCAGTATTTT
size: many
D: NA
V: TRBV13
J: TRBJ2-3

CDR3: CASSQDRFIGELFF
DNA: TGTGCCAGCAGCCAAGATCGATTTATCGGGGAGCTGTTTTTT
size: many
D: NA
V: TRBV3-1
J: TRBJ2-2

CDR3: CASSLSVTVALNTEAFF
DNA: TGTGCCAGCAGCTTATCGGTGACTGTGGCATTGAACACTGAAGCTTTCTTT
size: few
D: NA
V: TRBV7-2
J: TRBJ1-1

CDR3: CASSRPDSSYEQYF
DNA: TGTGCCAGCAGCCGGCCGGACAGTTCCTACGAGCAGTACTTC
size: NA
D: NA
V: TRBV28
J: TRBJ2-7

CDR3: CASSLHRTSGSRSYNEQFF
DNA: TGTGCCAGCAGCCTTCACAGGACTAGCGGGAGTCGCAGCTACAATGAGCAGTTCTTC
size: many
D: TRBD2
V: TRBV3-1
J: TRBJ2-1

CDR3: CASSQATLGAPHTQYF
DNA: TGCGCCAGCAGCCAAGCTACCCTCGGGGCGCCTCATACGCAGTATTTT
size: few
D: NA
V: TRBV4-1
J: TRBJ2-3

CDR3: CASSHADRGSSPLHF
DNA: TGTGCCAGCAGCCACGCGGACAGGGGGTCTTCACCCCTCCACTTT
size: NA
D: TRBD1
V: TRBV7-9
J: TRBJ1-6

CDR3: CSASGESWNYGYTF
DNA: TGCAGTGCTTCAGGGGAAAGTTGGAACTATGGCTACACCTTC
size: NA
D: NA
V: TRBV20-1
J: TRBJ1-2

CDR3: CASSSSLAGAGETQYF
DNA: TGTGCCAGCAGTTCCTCACTAGCGGGAGCGGGGGAGACCCAGTACTTC
size: NA
D: TRBD2
V: TRBV9
J: TRBJ2-5

CDR3: CASSPPNPGLAGVEQFF
DNA: TGTGCCAGCAGTCCACCAAATCCGGGACTAGCGGGAGTCGAGCAGTTCTTC
size: many
D: TRBD2
V: TRBV28
J: TRBJ2-1

CDR3: CASSEMGNQPQHF
DNA: TGTGCCAGCAGTGAGATGGGCAATCAGCCCCAGCATTTT
size: NA
D: NA
V: TRBV6-1
J: TRBJ1-5

CDR3: CASSQRGTGRSGNTIYF
DNA: TGTGCCAGCAGCCAAAGGGGGACAGGACGCTCTGGAAACACCATATATTTT
size: many
D: TRBD1
V: TRBV7-2
J: TRBJ1-3

CDR3: CASGLVNSPSGSPYKDGNEQFF
DNA: TGTGCTAGTGGTTTGGTGAATTCACCTAGCGGGAGTCCGTATAAAGATGGGAATGAGCAGTTCTTC
size: many
D: TRBD2
V: TRBV12-5
J: TRBJ2-1

CDR3: CASTLGLGGSPLHF
DNA: TGTGCCAGCACCCTTGGGTTAGGTGGGTCACCCCTCCACTTT
size: NA
D: NA
V: TRBV28
J: TRBJ1-6

CDR3: CASSYSFGESETQYF
DNA: TGTGCCAGCAGCTACTCATTTGGGGAATCTGAGACCCAGTACTTC
size: many
D: NA
V: TRBV11-2
J: TRBJ2-5

CDR3: CASSLFPRKRGQGYEQYF
DNA: TGTGCCAGCAGTTTATTTCCTAGGAAGCGGGGACAGGGCTACGAGCAGTACTTC
size: few
D: TRBD1
V: TRBV28
J: TRBJ2-7

CDR3: CASIHGAGGRETQYF
DNA: TGTGCCAGCATTCACGGAGCAGGGGGGCGTGAGACCCAGTACTTC
size: few
D: NA
V: TRBV6-1
J: TRBJ2-5

CDR3: CASKLPDGTYEQYF
DNA: TGTGCCAGCAAATTACCGGATGGAACCTACGAGCAGTACTTC
size: many
D: NA
V: TRBV2
J: TRBJ2-7

CDR3: CASNSLGSETDTQYF
DNA: TGTGCCAGCAACTCGCTGGGGTCGGAGACAGATACGCAGTATTTT
size: many
D: NA
V: TRBV7-9
J: TRBJ2-3

CDR3: CSARDQKGRDNSPLHF
DNA: TGCAGTGCTAGAGATCAGAAAGGGCGGGATAATTCACCCCTCCACTTT
size: few
D: NA
V: TRBV20-1
J: TRBJ1-6

CDR3: CASSEIGGHNEQYF
DNA: TGTGCCAGCAGTGAAATAGGGGGCCACAACGAGCAGTACTTC
size: many
D: TRBD1
V: TRBV6-1
J: TRBJ2-7

CDR3: CASSLNIVRGLSEQYF
DNA: TGTGCCAGCAGCTTAAACATAGTGAGGGGATTGAGCGAGCAGTACTTC
size: NA
D: NA
V: TRBV7-2
J: TRBJ2-7

CDR3: CASSQREASYEQYF
DNA: TGTGCCAGCAGTCAGCGGGAGGCCTCCTACGAGCAGTACTTC
size: many
D: TRBD2
V: TRBV28
J: TRBJ2-7

CDR3: CSARDARQGQETQYF
DNA: TGCAGTGCTAGAGATGCGCGACAAGGGCAAGAGACCCAGTACTTC
size: many
D: NA
V: TRBV20-1
J: TRBJ2-5

CDR3: CSVVPIGDYGYTF
DNA: TGCAGCGTTGTCCCGATTGGGGACTATGGCTACACCTTC
size: NA
D: NA
V: TRBV29-1
J: TRBJ1-2

CDR3: CATSRDGRQGGIQYF
DNA: TGTGCCACCAGCAGAGACGGCAGACAGGGGGGCATTCAGTACTTC
size: NA
D: TRBD1
V: TRBV15
J: TRBJ2-4

CDR3: CASSFARGPGTGELFF
DNA: TGTGCCAGTAGCTTCGCAAGGGGCCCGGGGACCGGGGAGCTGTTTTTT
size: NA
D: NA
V: TRBV7-9
J: TRBJ2-2

CDR3: CASSYRGIAGGDTQYF
DNA: TGTGCCAGCAGTTACCGCGGGATAGCGGGGGGGGATACGCAGTATTTT
size: NA
D: TRBD2
V: TRBV6-5
J: TRBJ2-3

CDR3: CAISGGQGGSLSNQPQHF
DNA: TGTGCCATCAGTGGAGGACAGGGGGGATCCTTGAGCAATCAGCCCCAGCATTTT
size: many
D: TRBD1
V: TRBV10-3
J: TRBJ1-5

CDR3: CASSPAAVRDWEQFF
DNA: TGTGCCAGCTCACCCGCGGCCGTACGGGATTGGGAGCAGTTCTTC
size: NA
D: NA
V: TRBV18
J: TRBJ2-1

CDR3: CASSSHGTSGGSYEQYF
DNA: TGCGCCAGCAGCTCCCATGGGACTAGCGGGGGATCCTACGAGCAGTACTTC
size: NA
D: TRBD2
V: TRBV5-1
J: TRBJ2-7

CDR3: CASSLGGLLAPNTGELFF
DNA: TGTGCCAGCAGCTTAGGGGGGTTACTAGCGCCGAACACCGGGGAGCTGTTTTTT
size: NA
D: TRBD2
V: TRBV7-2
J: TRBJ2-2